Listed here is a single TCR beta chain. Trimming removed 0 bases from V and 1 base from J, with 12 bases in between. The CDR3 length is 16 residues. The germline gives CDR1 MGHRA, CDR2 YSYEKL. This table comes from immunoSEQ multiplex PCR, and its TCRdb copy is limited to in-frame clones, with some not included. The sample holds around 12,000 clones, 65% to 80% seen once. The data derive from a study of OX40 agonist ivuxolimab in advanced cancers. The wider study: The dose-escalation group included hepatocellular carcinoma, melanoma, renal cell carcinoma and head and neck cancer.

The TCR comes from an adult with an advanced solid tumor such as melanoma, head and neck, liver or kidney cancer. The sequencing here drew on CD4+ or CD8+ T cells sorted from blood, taken in a trial of the OX40 agonist ivuxolimab. The V gene is TRBV4-1, the J gene TRBJ2-5; D is ambiguous. CDR3 DNA: TGCGCCAGCAGCCAAGATATTATGGGCAGCCAAGAGACCCAGTACTTC. Translation gives CASSQDIMGSQETQYF.